One and the same sample provided the 4 T cell receptor beta chains below, sequenced in a study of T cell repertoires in cytomegalovirus infection. The antigens these receptors bind are not known. TCRdb re-analysed the reads in MiXCR, keeping a single row per CDR3 protein. The sample carries 40,000 to 55,000 distinct CDR3 sequences, about a fifth recorded once. Source: CD8+ T cells from cultured PBMCs, taken from culture after CMV antigen stimulation. The source of these receptors is a human donor in good health (CMV status not recorded). Some clones in this sample may be carry-over from other donors' samples.

The sample holds a few counts of this clonotype. The chain employs TRBV3-1 and TRBJ1-4; D not resolved. The length of the CDR3 is 15 residues. The germline CDR1 and CDR2 sequences are LGHDT and YNNKEL (reference sequence). The ends were cut back, 0 bases at V and 4 bases at J, with 9 bases in the middle. The CDR3, as DNA: TGTGCCAGCAGCCAAGAATCATCCGTTAATGAAAAACTGTTTTTT. It encodes CASSQESSVNEKLFF.

This clonotype was counted a few times. J is TRBJ2-1 and V is TRBV7-3; D perhaps matches TRBD2 (6 bases). Trimming pared 1 base from V and 3 bases from J, leaving 19 bases between. CDR1 and CDR2 from the germline V gene are SGHTA and FQGTGA. This CDR3 has 18 amino acids. CDR3: CASSLRSPYSGNYNEQFF. CDR3 coding DNA: TGTGCCAGCAGCTTAAGATCCCCATATAGCGGTAACTACAATGAGCAGTTCTTC.

The chain carries TRBV11-2 and TRBJ2-7; 10 bases align to TRBD2. The CDR3 has 15 residues. Germline trimming cut 4 bases from V and 2 bases from J; bases unmatched to any gene: 5. The germline gives CDR1 SGHAT, CDR2 FQNNGV. The CDR3 DNA sequence: TGTGCCAGCAGCTCAAGGACTAGCGGAACCTACGAGCAGTACTTC. Translation: CASSSRTSGTYEQYF. Full variable domain (rest looked up from reference TRBV11-2 and TRBJ2-7): EAGVAQSPRYKIIEKRQSVAFWCNPISGHATLYWYQQILGQGPKLLIQFQNNGVVDDSQLPKDRFSAERLKGVDSTLKIQPAKLEDSAVYLCASSSRTSGTYEQYFGPGTRLTVT.

This CDR3 is CASSLGGPPFF. CDR3 nucleotide sequence: TGTGCCAGCAGTCTCGGCGGACCCCCGTTCTTC. The J gene is TRBJ2-1, the V gene TRBV7-8; D is uncertain. The germline V gene encodes CDR1 SGHVS and CDR2 FQNEAQ. The CDR3 totals 11 residues. The V and J ends lost 6 bases and 15 bases respectively, with 15 bases between them.